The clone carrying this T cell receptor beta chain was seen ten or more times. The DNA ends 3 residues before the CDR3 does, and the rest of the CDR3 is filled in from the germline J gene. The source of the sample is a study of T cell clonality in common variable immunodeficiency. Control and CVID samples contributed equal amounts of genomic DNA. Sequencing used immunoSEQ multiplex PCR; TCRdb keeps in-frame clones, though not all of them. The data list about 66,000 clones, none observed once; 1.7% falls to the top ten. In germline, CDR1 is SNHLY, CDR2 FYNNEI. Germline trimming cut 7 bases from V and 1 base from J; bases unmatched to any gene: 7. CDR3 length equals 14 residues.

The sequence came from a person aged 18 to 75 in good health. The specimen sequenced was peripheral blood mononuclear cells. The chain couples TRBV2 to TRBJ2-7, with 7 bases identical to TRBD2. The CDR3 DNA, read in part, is TGTGCCAGCATCCCGCGGGAGAGTTCCTACGAG. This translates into CASIPRESSYE. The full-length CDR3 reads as CASIPRESSYEQYF.